The 27 T cell receptor beta chains below were found in one sample sequenced in a study of Tregs in tolerant kidney transplant recipients (dated by TCRdb to between 2018 and 2021). The library was generated by the immunoSEQ multiplex PCR assay. Not all clones reach the TCRdb copy of this immuneACCESS table, which keeps in-frame sequences only. Checked studies attribute under half of the gap to unresolved V genes and leave the rest unexplained. Counted in this sample were about 94,000 clones; 80% to 95% of them appeared once. The ten biggest clones cover 0.35% to 0.55% of the sample. This specimen's time point label, per the study, means: blood sample drawn before combined kidney and bone marrow transplant. Material: CD4+ T cells from blood, obtained before the transplant. These receptors came from a human donor who received a combined kidney and bone marrow transplant.

The chain employs TRBV11-3 and TRBJ2-7; 10 nucleotides align to TRBD2. In germline, CDR1 is SGHNT, CDR2 YENEEA. The CDR3 is 16 residues long. V lost 5 bases to trimming and J lost 0 bases; unmatched junction nucleotides: 7. The CDR3 sequence is CASSPGLAERSYEQYF. CDR3 DNA sequence: TGTGCCAGCAGCCCTGGACTAGCGGAGCGCTCCTACGAGCAGTACTTC.

The gene calls are TRBV27 and TRBJ1-1, with D tentatively TRBD1 (5 bases). In germline, CDR1 is MNHEY, CDR2 SMNVEV (reference sequence). This CDR3 is built from 15 residues. The V end was cut by 6 bases, the J end by 0 bases, with 14 bases between. CDR3 nucleotides: TGTGCCAGCAGGCCACAGGCCCTCATGAACACTGAAGCTTTCTTT. This translates into CASRPQALMNTEAFF.

This clone is a singleton in its sample. The gene calls are TRBV2 and TRBJ1-6, with unresolved D. Trimming shortened V by 3 bases and J by 7 bases, and 10 bases separated the two germline ends. This CDR3 has 14 residues. Germline CDR1 and CDR2: SNHLY and FYNNEI. CDR3 bases: TGTGCCAGCAGTGAGGCGGGTAGGAATTCACCCCTCCACTTT. Its protein is CASSEAGRNSPLHF.

The chain links TRBV4-3 to TRBJ1-1; D may be TRBD1 (6 bases). The CDR3 covers 18 residues. Trimming pared 0 bases from V and 7 bases from J, leaving 24 bases between. Germline V lookup: CDR1 LGHNA, CDR2 YSLEER. For the CDR3, the DNA is TGCGCCAGCAGCCAAGATGGGGGCGGACAGAACATACATTTTGAAGCTTTCTTT. This gives the protein CASSQDGGGQNIHFEAFF.

The chain links TRBV7-2 to TRBJ1-3; tentative D call: TRBD1 (5 bases). The V end was cut by 7 bases, the J end by 0 bases, with 10 bases between. This CDR3 has 14 residues. Germline V gene data show CDR1 as SGHTA and CDR2 as FQGNSA. The CDR3 sequence: CASTEGVSGNTIYF. In DNA, the CDR3 is TGTGCCAGCACCGAAGGGGTCTCTGGAAACACCATATATTTT.

The chain joins TRBV5-1 to TRBJ2-3; 10 bases match TRBD2. CDR3 length: 16 amino acids. After removal of 4 bases from V and 2 bases from J, the junction contained 7 bases not matched to a gene. CDR1 and CDR2 from the germline V gene are SGHRS and YFSETQ. CDR3 sequence reads: CASSLQSGGATDTQYF. CDR3 bases: TGCGCCAGCAGCCTTCAGAGCGGGGGGGCCACAGATACGCAGTATTTT.

V gene TRBV5-1 combines with J gene TRBJ2-1; D remains unclear. CDR3 size: 18 residues. Trimming took off 1 base at V and 6 bases at J, with 23 bases between the two ends. From germline, CDR1 is SGHRS and CDR2 YFSETQ. Here the CDR3 DNA reads TGCGCCAGCAGCTTGCCGCCCTTAACCGCAGCCCGGAGCAATGAGCAGTTCTTC. Translated, it gives CASSLPPLTAARSNEQFF.

The chain carries TRBV7-6 and TRBJ2-2; D possibly corresponds to TRBD2 (5 bases). V was trimmed by 5 bases and J by 3 bases, leaving 16 bases between them. CDR1 and CDR2 (germline): SGHVS, FNYEAQ. The CDR3 totals 16 residues. Here the CDR3 reads CASSRLRETDTGELFF. The CDR3 bases are TGTGCCAGCAGCCGTCTGAGGGAGACGGACACCGGGGAGCTGTTTTTT.

The chain joins TRBV2 to TRBJ2-7, with 8 bases fitting TRBD1. The CDR3 extends over 14 amino acids. Germline V CDR1 and CDR2: SNHLY, FYNNEI. The V segment lost 7 bases and the J segment 3 bases; nucleotides outside the gene matches: 8. CDR3 sequence reads: CASTQDREYYEQYF. The DNA of the CDR3 is TGTGCCAGCACCCAGGACAGGGAATACTACGAGCAGTACTTC.

The chain links TRBV18 to TRBJ2-2; TRBD1 matches 8 bases. Germline V gives CDR1 KGHSH, CDR2 LQKENI. V shed 4 bases and J 2 bases; nucleotides not matched to a gene: 3. The CDR3 spans 15 residues. CDR3 region: CASSQDRENTGELFF. The CDR3 coding sequence is TGTGCCAGCTCACAGGACAGGGAAAACACCGGGGAGCTGTTTTTT.

This chain uses TRBV9 with TRBJ2-1; 9 nucleotides match TRBD1. Looked up from germline, CDR1 is SGDLS and CDR2 is YYNGEE. The CDR3 extends over 17 amino acids. Trimming cost V 4 bases and J 4 bases; bases outside gene matches: 12. The CDR3 loop is CASSTLGQGFSYNEQFF. In DNA, the CDR3 is TGTGCCAGCAGCACCCTAGGACAGGGGTTTAGTTACAATGAGCAGTTCTTC.

The chain has TRBV5-1 and TRBJ2-3; possibly TRBD1 for D (6 bases). From germline, CDR1 is SGHRS and CDR2 YFSETQ. V was trimmed by 4 bases and J by 1 base, leaving 10 bases between them. The CDR3 has 14 residues. The CDR3 spells CASSPRTGTDTQYF. The CDR3 coding sequence is TGCGCCAGCAGCCCGCGGACAGGCACAGATACGCAGTATTTT.

This clone was observed a few times. The rearrangement uses TRBV28 and TRBJ1-4; D is possibly TRBD1 (6 bases). V lost 8 bases, J lost 6 bases, and 16 bases lay in between. The germline V gene has CDR1 MDHEN and CDR2 SYDVKM. The CDR3 is 14 residues long. CDR3 sequence reads: CASGTGGAHEKLFF. CDR3 sequence (DNA): TGTGCCAGCGGTACTGGGGGGGCCCATGAAAAACTGTTTTTT.

The rearrangement joins TRBV5-6 to TRBJ2-7; D might be TRBD1 (5 bases). Trimming took 1 base from V and 3 from J, leaving 14 bases between them. CDR1 is SGHDT and CDR2 is YYEEEE in the germline V gene. This CDR3 comprises 15 residues. In DNA form, the CDR3 reads TGTGCCAGCAGCTTGTCCAGGGCTATCGGCTACGAGCAGTACTTC. This encodes CASSLSRAIGYEQYF.

V gene TRBV27 combines with J gene TRBJ2-7; 9 bases line up with TRBD1. Looked up from germline, CDR1 is MNHEY and CDR2 is SMNVEV (reference sequence). The trim removed 6 bases at V and 4 bases at J, leaving 7 bases unmatched. CDR3 size: 14 residues. The CDR3 DNA reads as TGTGCCAGCAGCTCTACAGGGGGCGCGTACGAGCAGTACTTC. Its translation: CASSSTGGAYEQYF.

With respect to this clone: Other DNA sequences within the sample encode an identical CDR3. This rearrangement joins TRBV7-2 to TRBJ1-2; D may be TRBD1 (5 bases). Trimming cost V 1 base and J 4 bases, with 7 bases left between them. The CDR3 has 13 amino acids. The germline gives CDR1 SGHTA, CDR2 FQGNSA. The CDR3 here is CASSLGGSYGYTF. Here the CDR3 DNA reads TGTGCCAGCAGCTTAGGGGGCAGCTATGGCTACACCTTC.

The chain links TRBV2 to TRBJ2-3; 11 bases line up with TRBD2. V lost 7 bases to trimming and J lost 2 bases; unmatched junction nucleotides: 8. The CDR3 extends over 16 amino acids. The V gene's germline CDR1 is SNHLY and CDR2 FYNNEI. The CDR3 is CASIQLAGAYTDTQYF. DNA for the CDR3: TGTGCCAGCATTCAACTAGCGGGGGCTTACACAGATACGCAGTATTTT.

This rearrangement joins TRBV5-1 to TRBJ2-6, with D maybe TRBD1 (6 bases). This CDR3 has 16 residues. The germline V gene has CDR1 SGHRS and CDR2 YFSETQ. Between the trimmed V and J ends, which lost 0 bases and 2 bases, there was a span of 9 bases. The CDR3 region has the DNA TGCGCCAGCAGCTTGGGACCAGGGGCTGGGGCCAACGTCCTGACTTTC. Protein: CASSLGPGAGANVLTF.

The chain couples TRBV28 to TRBJ1-1; no definite D call. The CDR3 is 14 amino acids. Germline V gene data show CDR1 as MDHEN and CDR2 as SYDVKM. V lost 6 bases, J lost 1 base, and 12 bases lay in between. DNA for the CDR3: TGTGCCAGCAGCCTCGACAAAGGGAACACTGAAGCTTTCTTT. Protein product: CASSLDKGNTEAFF.

Only one count was recorded for this clone. This chain joins TRBV20-1 and TRBJ2-1, with D unresolved. The CDR3 is made up of 11 amino acids. V lost 7 bases and J lost 4, with 8 bases in between. Germline V gene sequence: CDR1 DFQATT, CDR2 SNEGSKA (reference sequence). The CDR3 DNA reads as TGCAGTGTGTCAGTGTACAATGAGCAGTTCTTC. Translating gives CSVSVYNEQFF.

The chain couples TRBV5-1 to TRBJ1-5; 8 nucleotides agree with TRBD1. The germline V gene encodes CDR1 SGHRS and CDR2 YFSETQ. The ends lost 3 bases at V and 6 bases at J; junction bases unmatched: 5. The CDR3 extends over 14 amino acids. The chain's CDR3 is CASSSGQGGQPQHF. The CDR3 region has the DNA TGCGCCAGCAGCTCCGGACAGGGAGGTCAGCCCCAGCATTTT. The complete variable domain, with remaining parts taken from reference TRBV5-1 and TRBJ1-5, reads KAGVTQTPRYLIKTRGQQVTLSCSPISGHRSVSWYQQTPGQGLQFLFEYFSETQRNKGNFPGRFSGRQFSNSRSEMNVSTLELGDSALYLCASSSGQGGQPQHFGDGTRLSIL.

The chain has TRBV9 and TRBJ2-5; TRBD2 matches at 9 bases. Germline lookup yields CDR1 SGDLS and CDR2 YYNGEE. Trimming removed 4 bases from V and 2 bases from J; junction bases left unmatched: 3. The CDR3 has 14 residues. CDR3 residues: CASSPTSGQETQYF. CDR3 nucleotide sequence: TGTGCCAGCAGCCCGACTAGCGGACAAGAGACCCAGTACTTC.

The chain combines TRBV15 with TRBJ1-1; D gene unclear. The CDR3 covers 13 residues. Germline values: CDR1 LNHNV, CDR2 YYDKDF (reference sequence). V was shortened by 1 base and J by 0 bases, with 3 bases between the two germline ends. This chain's CDR3 is CATSRGMNTEAFF. CDR3 bases: TGTGCCACCAGCAGAGGTATGAACACTGAAGCTTTCTTT.

The chain links TRBV27 to TRBJ2-4, with D uncertain. This CDR3 contains 14 residues. Trimming pared 2 bases from V and 8 bases from J, leaving 13 bases between. Looked up from germline, CDR1 is MNHEY and CDR2 is SMNVEV (reference sequence). The CDR3 protein is CASSLLSSVDIQYF. In nucleotides, the CDR3 is TGTGCCAGCAGTTTACTCTCCTCCGTAGACATTCAGTACTTC.

The V call is TRBV7-9, the J call TRBJ1-4; tentative D call: TRBD1 (6 bases). Germline V CDR1 and CDR2: SEHNR, FQNEAQ (reference sequence). The V and J ends lost 6 bases and 0 bases respectively, with 11 bases between them. The CDR3 loop spans 15 amino acids. The CDR3 region has the DNA TGTGCCAGCAGTAAGGACAGAGCAACTAATGAAAAACTGTTTTTT. It specifies CASSKDRATNEKLFF.

The chain's CDR3 is CASSANVGNEQFF. The CDR3 region has the DNA TGTGCCAGCAGCGCTAACGTCGGGAATGAGCAGTTCTTC. The rearrangement links TRBV7-7 to TRBJ2-1; D ambiguous. CDR1 is SSHAT, CDR2 FNYEAQ, per germline (reference sequence). Trimming cost V 5 bases and J 7 bases, with 12 bases left between them. The CDR3 length is 13 residues.

The chain joins TRBV7-2 to TRBJ2-2; D is unclear. V was trimmed by 3 bases and J by 6 bases, leaving 5 bases between them. The CDR3 totals 12 residues. CDR1 is SGHTA and CDR2 is FQGNSA in the germline V gene. The CDR3, as DNA: TGTGCCAGCAGCTTTGGGCCCGGGGAGCTGTTTTTT. Amino acid sequence: CASSFGPGELFF. The full variable domain, in which reference TRBV7-2 and TRBJ2-2 provide the parts outside the CDR3, is GAGVSQSPSNKVTEKGKDVELRCDPISGHTALYWYRQSLGQGLEFLIYFQGNSAPDKSGLPSDRFSAERTGGSVSTLTIQRTQQEDSAVYLCASSFGPGELFFGEGSRLTVL.